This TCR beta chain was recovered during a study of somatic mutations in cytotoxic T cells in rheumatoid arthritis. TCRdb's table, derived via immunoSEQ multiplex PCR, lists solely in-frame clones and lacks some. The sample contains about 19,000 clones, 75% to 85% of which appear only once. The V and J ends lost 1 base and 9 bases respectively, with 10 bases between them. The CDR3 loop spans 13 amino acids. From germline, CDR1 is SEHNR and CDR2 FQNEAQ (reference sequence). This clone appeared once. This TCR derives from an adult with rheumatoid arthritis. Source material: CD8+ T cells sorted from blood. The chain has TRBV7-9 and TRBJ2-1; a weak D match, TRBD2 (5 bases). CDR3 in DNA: TGTGCCAGCAGCTTAGGGACTCCCGTTGAGCAGTTCTTC. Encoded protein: CASSLGTPVEQFF. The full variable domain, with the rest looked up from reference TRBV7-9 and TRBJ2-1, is DTGVSQNPRHKITKRGQNVTFRCDPISEHNRLYWYRQTLGQGPEFLTYFQNEAQLEKSRLLSDRFSAERPKGSFSTLEIQRTEQGDSAMYLCASSLGTPVEQFFGPGTRLTVL.